The present TCR beta chain was sequenced within a study of T-cell reconstitution after alpha-beta-depleted transplantation in children. Study-wide points: Reportedly, alpha-beta T cells present about two months post-transplant originated from several hundred expanded clones of graft origin.

Notes on this clonotype: Its antigen is as yet unknown.

During its preparation, the TCRbeta library received unique molecular identifiers. MiXCR, run by TCRdb on the PCR reads, gives a single entry per CDR3 protein. Found here are under 400,000 distinct CDR3 sequences, approximately 23% of them singletons; the top ten hold roughly 11%. CDR3 length: 13 amino acids. The germline V gene encodes CDR1 MNHEY and CDR2 SMNVEV (reference sequence). Trimming took 4 bases from V and 3 from J, leaving 10 bases between them. The starting material was PBMCs, mostly from graft donor cells, obtained 180 days after TCRalphabeta/CD19-depleted stem cell transplant. J is TRBJ2-7 and V is TRBV27; no definite D call. This receptor was identified in a male patient aged 10-17 years who had a stem cell transplant for acute lymphoblastic leukemia, so the T cells may come from the graft donor. In nucleotides, the CDR3 is TGTGCCAGCAGTTATGGCAGTCTCTACGAGCAGTACTTC. It is translated as CASSYGSLYEQYF.